This T cell receptor (beta chain) was profiled in a study of blood T cell repertoires in COVID-19. On the study more broadly: Collection of acute and convalescent COVID-19 samples took place in the United States, Italy and Spain. From T cells, B-cell-depleted T cells, or PBMCs came the material, which was cDNA or gDNA.

This CDR3 comprises 15 residues. The junction had 3 bases not matched to a gene; V was cut back by 0 bases and J by 8 bases. The germline CDR1 and CDR2 sequences are SGHRS and YFSETQ. Original handling: Estimation of nucleated cell counts relied on the amplification of reference gene primers. The protocol was immunoSEQ multiplex PCR, while the TCRdb copy is restricted to in-frame clones and leaves out a portion. V and J calls and clone size are given by that table; D and trimming were obtained from the DNA. Of around 300,000 clones in the sample, roughly 85% are singletons; the top ten hold more than 9.5%.

The TCR originated in a woman between 65 and 79 years old with acute or convalescent COVID-19. This chain joins TRBV5-1 and TRBJ1-6; 9 nucleotides align to TRBD1. Sequences were obtained from peripheral blood. For the CDR3, the DNA is TGCGCCAGCAGCTTGGAGACAGGGGGGGATTCACCCCTCCACTTT. As protein: CASSLETGGDSPLHF.